Reported below is one T cell receptor (beta chain). Its specificity is unknown. TCRdb keeps only in-frame clones here, not all; method: immunoSEQ multiplex PCR. The sample records about 90,000 clones, approximately 89% being singletons. This specimen comes from a study of T cell responses to AZD1222 COVID-19 vaccine. The germline V gene has CDR1 SGHNT and CDR2 YYREEE (reference sequence). The CDR3 covers 14 residues. After removal of 4 bases from V and 4 bases from J, the junction contained 5 bases not matched to a gene. Regarding the study as a whole: Reportedly, nearly half the spike-specific TCRs target unmutated variant regions.

The chain couples TRBV5-4 to TRBJ1-2; 9 bases match TRBD1. The source is an adult in good health. Sequenced material: peripheral blood, taken on day 0 of MenACWY control vaccination. CDR3 region: CASSRTGEAYGYTF. In nucleotides, the CDR3 is TGTGCCAGCAGCAGGACAGGGGAGGCCTATGGCTACACCTTC.